These 32 T cell receptor beta chains were sequenced from one sample in a study of blood T cells in healthy people across ages. A second roughly 6 to 12 cycle PCR used barcoded and J-beta primers. TCRdb fed the 5' RACE reads into MiXCR, producing one record per CDR3 protein. The profile shows 650,000 to 1,000,000 distinct CDR3 sequences, approximately 35% of them singletons. The specimen sequenced was blood. Receptors were obtained from a man in his late teens or twenties in good health.

Only a few counts were recorded for this clonotype. The chain couples TRBV4-3 to TRBJ2-1, with TRBD2 matching 12 bases. Germline CDR1 reads LGHNA; CDR2 reads YSLEER. V gave up 1 base and J gave up 2 bases; unmatched junction bases: 12. CDR3 size: 20 residues. CDR3 in amino acids: CASSQASTSGGPPAYNEQFF. CDR3 bases: TGCGCCAGCAGCCAAGCATCCACTAGCGGGGGGCCCCCCGCCTACAATGAGCAGTTCTTC.

This clonotype occurred a few times. This chain uses TRBV6-5 with TRBJ2-3; the match to TRBD2 covers 7 bases. The CDR3 has 18 residues. V gave up 0 bases and J gave up 1 base; unmatched junction bases: 10. Germline loops: CDR1 MNHEY, CDR2 SVGAGI. The CDR3 nucleotides read TGTGCCAGCAGTTACTCGGGGAGGCGGGGGATCCGCACAGATACGCAGTATTTT. Translated, it gives CASSYSGRRGIRTDTQYF.

As regards this clonotype: Since a much larger clone is just one base distant, this may be a read error. The rearrangement joins TRBV6-6 to TRBJ2-4; D gene uncertain. V dropped 0 bases and J dropped 13 bases, with 13 bases sitting between them. The CDR3 has 13 amino acids. Germline CDR1 reads MNHNY; CDR2 reads SVGAGI (reference sequence). This CDR3 is CASSYSAAYGQYF. The CDR3 nucleotides are TGTGCCAGCAGTTACTCGGCAGCATACGGGCAGTACTTC.

In the case of this clonotype: A much larger clone is a single base away; this may be a read error. This chain connects TRBV6-5 to TRBJ2-1, with D possibly TRBD1 on 5 matching bases. V was trimmed by 10 bases and J by 0 bases, leaving 16 bases between them. From germline, CDR1 is MNHEY and CDR2 SVGAGI. The CDR3 is made up of 15 amino acids. The CDR3 protein is CANNPGQNSYNEQFF. CDR3 nucleotides: TGTGCCAACAACCCCGGACAAAACTCCTACAATGAGCAGTTCTTC.

The gene calls are TRBV6-2 or TRBV6-3 and TRBJ2-1; D is unresolved. The germline V gene encodes CDR1 MNHEY and CDR2 SVGEGT. This CDR3 region has 10 residues. Trimming left V 6 bases short and J 13 bases short, with 10 bases between. This CDR3 is CASSHREQFF. The CDR3 DNA reads as TGTGCCAGCAGCCACCGTGAACAGTTCTTC.

To note about this clonotype: Sequence at one end of the junction differs from germline and may be a read error. The chain joins TRBV6-5 to TRBJ2-3; maybe TRBD2 (6 bases). The CDR3 length is 15 residues. CDR1 is MNHEY, CDR2 SVGAGI, per germline. DNA for the CDR3: TGTGCCGGCAGTACCTGGGGGGAGGGCACAGATACGCAGTATTTT. The encoded protein is CAGSTWGEGTDTQYF.

The rearrangement uses TRBV11-2 and TRBJ2-3, with 13 nucleotides matching TRBD2. The germline V gene encodes CDR1 SGHAT and CDR2 FQNNGV. J gave up 0 bases and V 5 bases, and 8 bases lay outside the gene matches. This CDR3 region has 18 residues. CDR3 amino acids: CASSRLAGGGGSTDTQYF. CDR3 bases: TGTGCCAGCAGCCGACTAGCGGGGGGAGGAGGGAGCACAGATACGCAGTATTTT.

The chain links TRBV27 to TRBJ2-1, with D maybe TRBD2 (7 bases). CDR1 is MNHEY and CDR2 is SMNVEV in the germline V gene (reference sequence). Trimming left V 6 bases short and J 3 bases short, with 18 bases between. CDR3 length equals 16 residues. The CDR3 DNA reads as TGTGCCAGCAGACCGCTAGGCGGGGGCTACTACAATGAGCAGTTCTTC. The encoded protein is CASRPLGGGYYNEQFF.

Many counts were recorded for this clonotype. This chain uses TRBV7-2 with TRBJ1-4; D remains unclear. This CDR3 is built from 13 residues. The V end lost 5 bases, the J end lost 8 bases, and 12 bases lay between the germline ends. The V gene's germline CDR1 is SGHTA and CDR2 FQGNSA. The CDR3 protein is CASSEPPGEKLFF. In DNA form, the CDR3 reads TGTGCCAGCAGCGAGCCCCCCGGAGAAAAACTGTTTTTT.

The chain is built from TRBV10-3 and TRBJ2-3; 14 bases agree with TRBD2. In germline, CDR1 is ENHRY, CDR2 SYGVKD. The CDR3 runs to 16 residues. V lost 4 bases, J lost 0 bases, and 0 bases stayed unmatched. The CDR3 spells CAISGTSGGSTDTQYF. DNA for the CDR3: TGTGCCATCAGTGGGACTAGCGGGGGGAGCACAGATACGCAGTATTTT.

This clonotype was seen a single time. This sequence joins TRBV12-3 or TRBV12-4 and TRBJ1-2; D gene ambiguous. V was pared by 5 bases and J by 10 bases, with 8 bases between. The CDR3 sequence is 10 residues long. In DNA, the CDR3 is TGTGCCAGCAGTGCCAAAGACTACACCTTC. Translation gives CASSAKDYTF.

This clonotype was seen more than once but under ten times. CDR3 nucleotide sequence: TGCAGTGCTAAAACAGGGGGCTTGCAAAATTCACCCCTCCACTTT. It specifies CSAKTGGLQNSPLHF. This chain joins TRBV20-1 and TRBJ1-6; the match to TRBD1 covers 9 bases. From germline, CDR1 is DFQATT and CDR2 SNEGSKA (reference sequence). V lost 4 bases to trimming and J lost 7 bases; unmatched junction nucleotides: 8. The CDR3 is 15 amino acids.

This chain joins TRBV12-3 or TRBV12-4 and TRBJ1-2; 8 bases are shared with TRBD1. Losses at the gene ends were 5 bases for V and 5 bases for J; bases not matched to a gene: 4. CDR3 size: 13 residues. The DNA for the CDR3 is TGTGCCAGCAGTGGGACAGGCGAGTATGGCTACACCTTC. Translating gives CASSGTGEYGYTF.

The table lists this clonotype with a count of one. The chain combines TRBV29-1 with TRBJ2-5, with a possible D match to TRBD2 (6 bases). Trimming pared 4 bases from V and 0 bases from J, leaving 9 bases between. The CDR3 is made up of 13 amino acids. The germline gives CDR1 SQVTM, CDR2 ANQGSEA. CDR3 residues: CSVAGVHQETQYF. The CDR3 DNA reads as TGCAGCGTTGCGGGAGTTCACCAAGAGACCCAGTACTTC.

Comments on this clonotype: One base away lies a much larger clone, so this may be a sequencing read error. V usage is TRBV12-3 or TRBV12-4 and J usage is TRBJ2-7; D perhaps matches TRBD2 (5 bases). Deletions cut 5 bases from V and 2 bases from J, with 13 bases between. This CDR3 contains 14 residues. CDR3 sequence: CASSARSETYEQYF. The DNA for the CDR3 is TGTGCCAGCAGTGCCCGTAGCGAGACCTACGAGCAGTACTTC.

A few counts support this clonotype. The chain combines TRBV20-1 with TRBJ1-1, with D perhaps TRBD1 (5 bases). CDR3 length equals 15 residues. Trimming took off 3 bases at V and 5 bases at J, with 19 bases between the two ends. Germline V gives CDR1 DFQATT, CDR2 SNEGSKA (reference sequence). The DNA of the CDR3 is TGCAGTGCTAGCCGCGGGGGACGGTGGGGGACTGAAGCTTTCTTT. Its protein product is CSASRGGRWGTEAFF.

In its sample, this clonotype was seen many times. V usage is TRBV12-3 or TRBV12-4 and J usage is TRBJ1-2, with 10 bases aligning to TRBD1. CDR3 length: 16 residues. The J segment lost 3 bases and the V segment lost 6 bases, leaving 10 bases of the junction unmatched. Written as DNA, the CDR3 is TGTGCCAGCAGGACGAGGACAGGGGGGGTCGACTATGGCTACACCTTC. Translation gives CASRTRTGGVDYGYTF.

This chain connects TRBV4-1 to TRBJ2-1; TRBD1 matches 8 bases. The trim removed 0 bases at V and 4 bases at J, leaving 11 bases unmatched. The CDR3 loop spans 18 amino acids. Germline V lookup: CDR1 MGHRA, CDR2 YSYEKL. Written as DNA, the CDR3 is TGCGCCAGCAGCCAAGAAGTGACAGGGGATGACCGATACAATGAGCAGTTCTTC. This sequence encodes CASSQEVTGDDRYNEQFF.

The chain uses TRBV12-3 or TRBV12-4 and TRBJ1-1; 8 bases fit TRBD1. The CDR3 has 14 amino acids. Trimming took 8 bases from V and 1 from J; bases not matched to a gene: 6. The CDR3 bases are TGTGCCAGCGGAAGACAGGGGTGGAACACTGAAGCTTTCTTT. Translation gives CASGRQGWNTEAFF.

The chain links TRBV24-1 to TRBJ2-5; 7 bases fit TRBD1. Per the germline V gene, CDR1 is KGHDR and CDR2 is SFDVKD. With 5 bases clipped from V and 3 bases from J, the junction kept 11 bases outside the gene matches. The CDR3 is made up of 16 amino acids. The CDR3 DNA follows: TGTGCCACCAGTGCCGATCCCTGGACAGGAAAAGAGACCCAGTACTTC. It specifies CATSADPWTGKETQYF.

This clonotype was picked up one time. V is TRBV10-3 and J is TRBJ2-3; TRBD1 matches 9 bases. The ends lost 6 bases at V and 0 bases at J; junction bases unmatched: 4. The length of the CDR3 is 15 residues. Germline CDR1 reads ENHRY; CDR2 reads SYGVKD. CDR3 DNA sequence: TGTGCCATCAGCTCGGGGACAGGGAGCACAGATACGCAGTATTTT. Amino acids: CAISSGTGSTDTQYF.

The chain links TRBV9 to TRBJ2-3; D is uncertain. Germline V lookup: CDR1 SGDLS, CDR2 YYNGEE. The CDR3 totals 14 residues. V was trimmed by 3 bases and J by 0 bases, leaving 8 bases between them. This chain's CDR3 is CASSASPSTDTQYF. The CDR3 DNA follows: TGTGCCAGCAGCGCTAGTCCTAGCACAGATACGCAGTATTTT.

V and J are TRBV4-2 and TRBJ2-7; the match to TRBD1 covers 11 bases. The CDR3 extends over 15 amino acids. Germline V gives CDR1 LGHNA, CDR2 YNFKEQ. Trimming at V came to 7 bases and at J to 7 bases, leaving 12 bases not matched to a gene. The CDR3 spells CASNPGQGVYNEQYF. In nucleotides, the CDR3 is TGTGCCAGCAATCCGGGACAGGGGGTCTACAATGAGCAGTACTTC.

The sample holds one count of this clonotype. The CDR3 spells CASSPESSLGSEQFF. The DNA for the CDR3 is TGTGCCAGCTCACCAGAGTCTAGCTTGGGCAGCGAGCAGTTCTTC. The chain combines TRBV18 with TRBJ2-1; maybe TRBD2 (5 bases). Germline-derived CDR1 and CDR2 are KGHSH and LQKENI. V gave up 2 bases and J gave up 10 bases, with 18 bases separating them. The CDR3 is 15 amino acids.

This chain links TRBV6-2 or TRBV6-3 with TRBJ2-7, with D unclear. The germline gives CDR1 MNHEY, CDR2 SVGEGT. V lost 4 bases to trimming and J lost 7 bases, with 11 bases between them. This CDR3 comprises 12 residues. Here the CDR3 reads CASSWTSNEQYF. The CDR3 DNA reads TGTGCCAGCAGTTGGACCAGCAATGAGCAGTACTTC.

This clonotype has a handful of counts. V usage is TRBV12-5 and J usage is TRBJ2-7; TRBD1 aligns across 7 bases. V gave up 7 bases and J gave up 1 base; unmatched junction bases: 7. Per germline, CDR1 LGHNT and CDR2 FRNRAP. The CDR3 spans 14 residues. CDR3 protein: CASAGGSGSYEQYF. The CDR3 DNA reads as TGTGCTAGTGCAGGGGGTTCCGGGTCCTACGAGCAGTACTTC.

In its sample, this clonotype was seen a few times. The chain has TRBV21-1 and TRBJ1-5. TRBV21-1 is termed a pseudogene. The CDR3 covers 17 residues. DNA of the CDR3: TGTGCCAGCAACCTACGTCCCCCAAGGGGCAAAAATCAGCCCCAGCATTTT. Translation gives CASNLRPPRGKNQPQHF.

This clonotype was picked up a small number of times. The chain is built from TRBV10-3 and TRBJ1-6; D unresolved. Trimming cost V 6 bases and J 6 bases, with 6 bases left between them. Germline loops: CDR1 ENHRY, CDR2 SYGVKD. The CDR3 loop spans 12 amino acids. The CDR3 DNA reads TGTGCCATCAGGGGCCCTAATTCACCCCTCCACTTT. Translating it yields CAIRGPNSPLHF.

The chain combines TRBV7-6 with TRBJ1-1, with D uncertain. V lost 8 bases and J lost 1, with 17 bases in between. This CDR3 is built from 15 residues. Germline CDR1 and CDR2: SGHVS and FNYEAQ. In nucleotides, the CDR3 is TGTGCCAGCCGATCTTTACAAGGCCGGAACACTGAAGCTTTCTTT. Its protein product is CASRSLQGRNTEAFF.

This clonotype was seen a few times. This chain uses TRBV6-1 with TRBJ2-5; 8 positions match TRBD2. CDR1 and CDR2 from the germline V gene are MNHNS and SASEGT. J was trimmed by 6 bases and V by 5 bases; bases with no gene match: 11. The CDR3 runs 15 residues. DNA of the CDR3: TGTGCCAGCAGTCCAGAGGACTTAGCGGGACAGACCCAGTACTTC. This translates into CASSPEDLAGQTQYF.

This rearrangement joins TRBV7-2 to TRBJ1-2, with 8 bases matching TRBD1. The CDR3 contains 14 residues. The germline V gene has CDR1 SGHTA and CDR2 FQGNSA. V dropped 4 bases and J dropped 10; count of bases not matched to a gene: 11. CDR3 nucleotides: TGTGCCAGCAGCTCGCGGACAGGGACTATTGACTACACCTTC. It specifies CASSSRTGTIDYTF.

This chain uses TRBV5-1 with TRBJ2-1; D is unresolved. The CDR3 is 14 residues long. Trimming took 4 bases from V and 10 from J, leaving 18 bases between them. Germline V CDR1 and CDR2: SGHRS, YFSETQ. CDR3 in DNA: TGCGCCAGCAGCCCCGGTATAGGGTCGGACGAGCAGTTCTTC. It encodes CASSPGIGSDEQFF. Filled out from reference TRBV5-1 and TRBJ2-1, the complete variable domain reads KAGVTQTPRYLIKTRGQQVTLSCSPISGHRSVSWYQQTPGQGLQFLFEYFSETQRNKGNFPGRFSGRQFSNSRSEMNVSTLELGDSALYLCASSPGIGSDEQFFGPGTRLTVL.